The entry below gives a single T cell receptor (beta chain) sequence along with its context. No antigen is known for it. Per-base quality was not reported, and no clone a single base away is much larger than it. The donors were healthy, HIV-negative adults who had no recently reported acute infections or vaccinations. Every donor was a Caucasian adult living in Nashville, Tennessee, USA. CD4+ T cells were enriched through magnetic negative selection, after which naive cells were positively selected on CD45RA and the remaining negative fraction served as the memory subset. Blood was obtained by leukapheresis, after which PBMCs were separated by Ficoll-Histopaque density gradient centrifugation and cryopreserved in liquid nitrogen vapor phase. Analytical flow cytometry was used to check the purity and quantity of every magnetically sorted T cell population. From each sorted fraction, genomic DNA was isolated and quantified by UV absorbance on a Nanodrop 2000c.

Via the germline V gene (reference sequence), CDR1 is SEHNR and CDR2 FQNEAQ. Including cysteine and phenylalanine, the CDR3 has 12 amino acids. Just the 36-base CDR3 DNA is kept, in frame starting at base 1. The data belong to a study of shared clonotypes between healthy human individuals (dated by TCRdb to about 2020). Study-level background: The cohort included three men and a couple of women between 18 and 49 years of age. Blood TCR repertoires of about five healthy adults were deeply sequenced to estimate repertoire size and the extent of clonotype sharing between individuals. For each donor, CD4 naive and CD4 memory were each given three plates, CD8 naive was given two plates, and CD8 memory was given one plate. To increase sequencing depth and limit assay-specific biases, different laboratories used diverse techniques to prepare libraries and sequence TCR repertoires. Leukapheresis yielded between about 0.94 and 9.5 billion PBMCs per donor.

Points the paper makes about the study in general: Even with the large sequencing depth, rarefaction of the sorted-subset datasets indicated that sequencing was incomplete. The genetic and exposure-history diversity represented was limited by the small number of donors. Pairwise subsampling led to the expectation that sequencing depth would affect the degree of clonotype sharing among donors. Compared with non-shared clonotypes, the clonotypes found in all four sorted-subset donors had higher generation probabilities. Naive subsets generally had larger estimated clonotype richness than memory subsets did. Sampling was restricted to blood, and TCR repertoires in tissue are likely to differ from TCR repertoires in blood. Sharing across four donors was observed for 4.5% to 6.5% of naive CD4, 3.5% of naive CD8, 2% to 2.5% of memory CD4, and about 0.38% of memory CD8 clonotypes.

Using the deep immunoSEQ assay, multiplex PCR amplified TCR CDR3 regions from genomic DNA. Genomic DNA extracted from each cell subset was distributed evenly over all wells of several immunoSEQ 96-well plates, and each plate served as one replicate. Each replicate PCR for sorted subsets received around 210 ng genomic DNA, equal to 28,000 or so T cell genomes. Purified libraries were measured with a Qubit 3.0 fluorometer, size-checked on a Bioanalyzer 2100, and measured again with the KAPA Library Quantification kit. Each immunoSEQ 96-well plate was sequenced on its own single-read 150-cycle Illumina NextSeq 550 flow cell. On the authors' methods: Because the immunoSEQ output included only junctional sequences and no quality scores, the filtering could not be the same as the filtering used for full-length reads. Sequences were annotated with PyIR, a Python wrapper for IgBLAST v1.9, and V/J genes and CDR3 were assigned using IMGT germline references. Reads with weak V/J assignments (E-value above 1e-6), missing CDR3, stop codons, out-of-frame junctions, or ambiguous translated residues were removed. V3J clonotypes were defined as sequences sharing an identical inferred V gene, J gene, and CDR3 amino acid sequence. To compute the percentage overlap between repertoires, the number of shared unique clonotypes was divided by the size of the smaller repertoire. Richness of each repertoire was evaluated using RTK rarefaction, the Chao1 estimator, and Recon v2.1 estimates of unobserved clonotypes. For all TCRbeta clonotypes obtained by the gDNA method from a handful of donors, generation probabilities were computed with OLGA. TCRdb provides this immuneACCESS table in a form limited to in-frame rearrangements. Some clones are lacking; in checked studies, under half of them reflect an unresolved V gene, and why the rest are absent is not known. That table furnishes V, J and clone size, whereas the DNA furnished D and trimming. The sample has 2.3 million or so clones on record, approximately 95% of them singletons. Of the sample, 0.3% to 0.4% is held by the ten largest clones.

The V and J genes are TRBV7-9 and TRBJ2-7; TRBD2 is possibly the D segment (5 matching bases). The sequence came from a man aged 18 to 29 in good health. Some clones in this sample may be carry-over from other donors' samples. The specimen was naive CD4+ T cells from PBMCs. The sample's cell subset or site label is to be understood as: CD45RA+ positively selected. The CDR3 protein is CATRPFSGEQYF. The DNA is TGTGCGACCCGACCGTTTTCGGGAGAGCAGTACTTC.